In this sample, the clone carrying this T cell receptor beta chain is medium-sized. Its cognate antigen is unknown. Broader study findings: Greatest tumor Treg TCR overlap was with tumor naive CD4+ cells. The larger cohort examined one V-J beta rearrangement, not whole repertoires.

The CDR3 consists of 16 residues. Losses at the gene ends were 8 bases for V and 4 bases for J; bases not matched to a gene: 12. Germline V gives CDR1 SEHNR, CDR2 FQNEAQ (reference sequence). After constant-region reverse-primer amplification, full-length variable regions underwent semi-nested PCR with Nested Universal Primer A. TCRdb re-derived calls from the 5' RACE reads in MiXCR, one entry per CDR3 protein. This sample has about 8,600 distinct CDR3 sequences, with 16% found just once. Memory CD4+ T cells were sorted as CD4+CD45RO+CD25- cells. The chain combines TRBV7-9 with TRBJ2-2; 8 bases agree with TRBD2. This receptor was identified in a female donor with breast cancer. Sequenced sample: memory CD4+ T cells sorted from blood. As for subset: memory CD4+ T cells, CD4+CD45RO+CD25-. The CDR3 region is CASRPGGMGPTGELFF. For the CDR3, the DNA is TGTGCCAGCCGACCGGGGGGGATGGGACCCACCGGGGAGCTGTTTTTT.